The clone carrying this T cell receptor (beta chain) has more than one count but fewer than ten. Its antigen is unknown. The data belong to a study of blood T cells in healthy people across ages. The V and J ends lost 0 bases and 10 bases respectively, with 10 bases between them. CDR3 length: 13 residues. A second 7 to 11 cycle PCR used barcoded and J-beta primers. Every single cDNA molecule received a tag from a template-switch adaptor with 12 random nucleotides. Sequencing yielded, for each sample, at least 2.5 million paired-end reads carrying CDR3. TCRdb reprocessed the 5' RACE reads via MiXCR and lists one record per CDR3 protein. The data hold about 320,000 distinct CDR3 sequences, with 25% to 30% observed a single time. General observations from the study: Naive and antigen-experienced cells could not be conclusively compared, given unsorted PBMCs.

The sample, 7.5 to 10 milliliters of peripheral blood, was drawn from each donor. Sequences were obtained from blood. The rearrangement joins TRBV12-3 or TRBV12-4 to TRBJ1-3, with D hard to call. The sequence derives from a woman between 65 and 79 years old in good health. The CDR3 here is CASSLAGSRTIYF. The CDR3 DNA reads as TGTGCCAGCAGTTTAGCGGGGTCGAGGACCATATATTTT.